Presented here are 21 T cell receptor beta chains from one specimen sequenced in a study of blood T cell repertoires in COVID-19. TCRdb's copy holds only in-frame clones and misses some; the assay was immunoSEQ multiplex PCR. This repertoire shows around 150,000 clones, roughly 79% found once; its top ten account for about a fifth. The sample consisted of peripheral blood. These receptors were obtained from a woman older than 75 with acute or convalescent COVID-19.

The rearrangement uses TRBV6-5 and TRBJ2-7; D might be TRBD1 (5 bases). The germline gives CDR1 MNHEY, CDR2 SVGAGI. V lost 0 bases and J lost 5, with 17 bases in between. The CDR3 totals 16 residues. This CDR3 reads CASSYSLSSGRDEQYF. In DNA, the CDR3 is TGTGCCAGCAGTTACTCCCTTTCCAGTGGCAGGGACGAGCAGTACTTC.

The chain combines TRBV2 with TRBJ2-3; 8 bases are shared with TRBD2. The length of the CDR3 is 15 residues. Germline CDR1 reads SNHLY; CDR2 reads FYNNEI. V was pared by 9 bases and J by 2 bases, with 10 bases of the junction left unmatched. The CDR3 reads CASRFGLANTDTQYF. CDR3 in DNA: TGTGCCAGTCGTTTTGGACTAGCAAACACAGATACGCAGTATTTT.

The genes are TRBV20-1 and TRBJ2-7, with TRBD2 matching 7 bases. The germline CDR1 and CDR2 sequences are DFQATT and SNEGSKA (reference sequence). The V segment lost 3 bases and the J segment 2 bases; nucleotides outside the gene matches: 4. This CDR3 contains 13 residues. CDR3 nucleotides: TGCAGTGCTAGTGGAGCGGGGCCCTACGAGCAGTACTTC. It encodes CSASGAGPYEQYF.

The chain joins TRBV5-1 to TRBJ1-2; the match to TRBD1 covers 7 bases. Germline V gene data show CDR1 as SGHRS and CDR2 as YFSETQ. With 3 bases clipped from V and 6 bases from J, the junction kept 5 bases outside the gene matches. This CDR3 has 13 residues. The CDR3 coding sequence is TGCGCCAGCAGCTACAGCAGGGGGAATGGCTACACCTTC. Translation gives CASSYSRGNGYTF. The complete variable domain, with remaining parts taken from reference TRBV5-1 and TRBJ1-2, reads KAGVTQTPRYLIKTRGQQVTLSCSPISGHRSVSWYQQTPGQGLQFLFEYFSETQRNKGNFPGRFSGRQFSNSRSEMNVSTLELGDSALYLCASSYSRGNGYTFGSGTRLTVV.

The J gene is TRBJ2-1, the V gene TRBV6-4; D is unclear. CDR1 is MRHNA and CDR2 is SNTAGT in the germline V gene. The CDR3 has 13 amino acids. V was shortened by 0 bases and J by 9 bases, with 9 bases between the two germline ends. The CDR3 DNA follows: TGTGCCAGCAGTGACTCGCTAAGTGGTGAGCAGTTCTTC. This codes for CASSDSLSGEQFF.

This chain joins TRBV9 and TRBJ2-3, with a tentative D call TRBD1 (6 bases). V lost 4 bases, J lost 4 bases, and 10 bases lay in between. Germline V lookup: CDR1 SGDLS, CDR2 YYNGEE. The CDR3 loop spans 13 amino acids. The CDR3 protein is CASSRDRPDTQYF. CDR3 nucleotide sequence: TGTGCCAGCAGCCGCGACAGGCCAGATACGCAGTATTTT. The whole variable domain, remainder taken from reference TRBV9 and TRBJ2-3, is DSGVTQTPKHLITATGQRVTLRCSPRSGDLSVYWYQQSLDQGLQFLIQYYNGEERAKGNILERFSAQQFPDLHSELNLSSLELGDSALYFCASSRDRPDTQYFGPGTRLTVL.

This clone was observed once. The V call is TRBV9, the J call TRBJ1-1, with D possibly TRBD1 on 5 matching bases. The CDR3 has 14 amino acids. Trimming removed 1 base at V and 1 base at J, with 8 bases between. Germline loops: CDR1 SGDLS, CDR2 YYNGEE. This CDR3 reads CASSVQGGNTEAFF. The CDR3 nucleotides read TGTGCCAGCAGCGTACAGGGTGGGAACACTGAAGCTTTCTTT.

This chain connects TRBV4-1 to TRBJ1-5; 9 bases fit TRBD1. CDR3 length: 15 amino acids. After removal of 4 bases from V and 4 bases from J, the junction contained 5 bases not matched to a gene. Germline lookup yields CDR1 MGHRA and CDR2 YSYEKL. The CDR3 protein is CASSLEQGANQPQHF. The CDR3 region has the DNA TGCGCCAGCAGCCTAGAACAGGGGGCTAATCAGCCCCAGCATTTT.

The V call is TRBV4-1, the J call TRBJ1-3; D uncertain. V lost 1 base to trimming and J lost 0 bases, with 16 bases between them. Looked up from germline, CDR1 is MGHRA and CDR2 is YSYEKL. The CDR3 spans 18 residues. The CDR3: CASSQAPGALSSGNTIYF. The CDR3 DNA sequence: TGCGCCAGCAGCCAAGCTCCGGGAGCACTGAGCTCTGGAAACACCATATATTTT.

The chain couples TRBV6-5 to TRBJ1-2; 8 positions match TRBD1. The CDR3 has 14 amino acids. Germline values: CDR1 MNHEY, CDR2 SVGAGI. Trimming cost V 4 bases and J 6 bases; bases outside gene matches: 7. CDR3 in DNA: TGTGCCAGCAGTTCGCCGACAGGGGAGAATGGCTACACCTTC. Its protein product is CASSSPTGENGYTF.

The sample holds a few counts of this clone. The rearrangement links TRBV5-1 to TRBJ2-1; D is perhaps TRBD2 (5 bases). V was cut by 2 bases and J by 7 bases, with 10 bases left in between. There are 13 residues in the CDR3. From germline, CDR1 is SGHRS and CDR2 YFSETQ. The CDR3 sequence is CASSLASRNEQFF. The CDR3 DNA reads TGCGCCAGCAGCTTAGCTAGCAGAAATGAGCAGTTCTTC. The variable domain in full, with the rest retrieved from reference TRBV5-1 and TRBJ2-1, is KAGVTQTPRYLIKTRGQQVTLSCSPISGHRSVSWYQQTPGQGLQFLFEYFSETQRNKGNFPGRFSGRQFSNSRSEMNVSTLELGDSALYLCASSLASRNEQFFGPGTRLTVL.

CDR3 region: CASRWVGVGDEQFF. In nucleotides, the CDR3 is TGCGCCAGCAGGTGGGTAGGGGTAGGAGATGAGCAGTTCTTC. V and J are TRBV5-1 and TRBJ2-1, with D possibly TRBD1 on 5 matching bases. With 5 bases removed from V and 8 bases from J, the gap between germline ends came to 17 bases. Germline V CDR1 and CDR2: SGHRS, YFSETQ. This CDR3 is built from 14 residues.

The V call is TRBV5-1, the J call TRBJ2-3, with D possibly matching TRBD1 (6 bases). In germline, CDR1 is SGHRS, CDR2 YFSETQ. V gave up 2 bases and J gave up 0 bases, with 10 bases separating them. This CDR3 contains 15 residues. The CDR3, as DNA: TGCGCCAGCAGCTTAAGAGACAGGAGCACAGATACGCAGTATTTT. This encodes CASSLRDRSTDTQYF.

CDR3 DNA: TGTGCCAGTAGTATAGATGGCGGGAGGGCCCGGGATACGCAGTATTTT. Translated: CASSIDGGRARDTQYF. The chain couples TRBV19 to TRBJ2-3; 9 bases match TRBD2. Germline loops: CDR1 LNHDA, CDR2 SQIVND (reference sequence). The CDR3 has 16 residues. Trimming removed 0 bases from V and 6 bases from J; junction bases left unmatched: 7.

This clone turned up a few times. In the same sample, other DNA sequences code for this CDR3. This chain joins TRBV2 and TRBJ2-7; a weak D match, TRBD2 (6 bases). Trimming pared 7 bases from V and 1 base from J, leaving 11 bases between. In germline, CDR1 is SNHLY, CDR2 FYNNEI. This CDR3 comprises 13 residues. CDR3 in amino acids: CASIGGLSYEQYF. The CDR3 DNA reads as TGTGCCAGCATCGGCGGACTATCCTACGAGCAGTACTTC. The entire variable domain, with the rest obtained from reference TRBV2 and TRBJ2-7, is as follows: EPEVTQTPSHQVTQMGQEVILRCVPISNHLYFYWYRQILGQKVEFLVSFYNNEISEKSEIFDDQFSVERPDGSNFTLKIRSTKLEDSAMYFCASIGGLSYEQYFGPGTRLTVT.

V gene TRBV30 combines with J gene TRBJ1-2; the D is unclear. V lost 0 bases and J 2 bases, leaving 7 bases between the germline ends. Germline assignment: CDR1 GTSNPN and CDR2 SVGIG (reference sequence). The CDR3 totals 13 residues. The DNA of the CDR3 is TGTGCCTGGAGTGTGGCCAGGAACTATGGCTACACCTTC. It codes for CAWSVARNYGYTF.

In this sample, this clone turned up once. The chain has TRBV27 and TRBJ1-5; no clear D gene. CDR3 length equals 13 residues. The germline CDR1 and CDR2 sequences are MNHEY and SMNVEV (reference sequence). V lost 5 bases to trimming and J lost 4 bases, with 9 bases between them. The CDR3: CASSRYGNQPQHF. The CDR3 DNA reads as TGTGCCAGCAGTCGATACGGGAATCAGCCCCAGCATTTT.

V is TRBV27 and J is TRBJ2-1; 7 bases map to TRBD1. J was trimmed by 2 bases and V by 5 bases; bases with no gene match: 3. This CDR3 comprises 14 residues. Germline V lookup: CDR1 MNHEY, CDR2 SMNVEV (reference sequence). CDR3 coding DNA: TGTGCCAGCAGTCGGGACAGTGCCTACAATGAGCAGTTCTTC. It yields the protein CASSRDSAYNEQFF.

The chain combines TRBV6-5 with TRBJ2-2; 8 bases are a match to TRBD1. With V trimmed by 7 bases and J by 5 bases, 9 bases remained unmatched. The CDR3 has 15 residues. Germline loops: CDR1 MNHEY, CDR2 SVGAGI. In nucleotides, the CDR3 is TGTGCCAGCAAGGATTTGACAGGGGAAACCGGGGAGCTGTTTTTT. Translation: CASKDLTGETGELFF.

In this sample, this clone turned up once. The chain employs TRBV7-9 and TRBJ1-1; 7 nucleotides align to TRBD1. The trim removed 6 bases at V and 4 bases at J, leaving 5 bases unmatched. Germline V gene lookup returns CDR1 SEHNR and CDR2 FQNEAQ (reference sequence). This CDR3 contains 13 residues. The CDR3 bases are TGTGCCAGCAGTTCGCCAGGGGGCACTGAAGCTTTCTTT. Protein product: CASSSPGGTEAFF.

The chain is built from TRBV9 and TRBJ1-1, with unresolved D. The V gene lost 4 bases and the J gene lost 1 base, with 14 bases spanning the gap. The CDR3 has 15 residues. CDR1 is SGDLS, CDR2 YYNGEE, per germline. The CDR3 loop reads CASSPTGSANTEAFF. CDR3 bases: TGTGCCAGCAGCCCCACCGGAAGCGCGAACACTGAAGCTTTCTTT.